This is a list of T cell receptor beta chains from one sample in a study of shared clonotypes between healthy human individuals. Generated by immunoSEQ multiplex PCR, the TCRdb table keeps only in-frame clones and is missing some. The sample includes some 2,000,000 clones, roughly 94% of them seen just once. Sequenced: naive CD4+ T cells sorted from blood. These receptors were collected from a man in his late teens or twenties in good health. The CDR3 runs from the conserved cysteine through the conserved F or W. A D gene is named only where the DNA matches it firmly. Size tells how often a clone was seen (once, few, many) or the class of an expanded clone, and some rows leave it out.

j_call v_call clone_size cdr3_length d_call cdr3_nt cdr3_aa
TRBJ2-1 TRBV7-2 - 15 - TGTGCCAGCAGCTTAGCTGCGGGACGCTACAATGAGCAGTTCTTC CASSLAAGRYNEQFF
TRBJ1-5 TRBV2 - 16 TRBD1 TGTGCCAGCAGTGACGGTGGACAGGGGGGAGGACAGCCCCAGCATTTT CASSDGGQGGGQPQHF
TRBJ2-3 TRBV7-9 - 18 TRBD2 TGTGCCAGCAGCGTCGGGACTAGCGGGAGTACTATGGCAGATACGCAGTATTTT CASSVGTSGSTMADTQYF
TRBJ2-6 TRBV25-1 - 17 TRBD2 TGTGCCAGCGGTCCAAGCGGGAGTATTTCTGGGGCCAACGTCCTGACTTTC CASGPSGSISGANVLTF
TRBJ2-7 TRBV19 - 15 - TGTGCCAGTAGTATGGGGGCCATGGTAGCCGGCGAGCAGTACTTC CASSMGAMVAGEQYF
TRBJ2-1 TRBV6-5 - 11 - TGTGCCAGCAGTCACAGAGATGAGCAGTTCTTC CASSHRDEQFF
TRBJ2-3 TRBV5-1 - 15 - TGCGCCAGCGGCTGGGACTCGCCGAACACAGATACGCAGTATTTT CASGWDSPNTDTQYF
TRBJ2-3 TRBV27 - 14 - TGTGCCAGCAGTTTATCGTGGGGAACCGATACGCAGTATTTT CASSLSWGTDTQYF
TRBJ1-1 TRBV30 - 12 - TGTGCCTGCTCGGACAGGAACACTGAAGCTTTCTTT CACSDRNTEAFF
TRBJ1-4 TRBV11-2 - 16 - TGTGCCAGCAGCATGTCCCTGGGTCGGGTTAATGAAAAACTGTTTTTT CASSMSLGRVNEKLFF
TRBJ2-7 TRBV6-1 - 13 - TGTGCCAGCTGGGGGGTTTTCTCCTACGAGCAGTACTTC CASWGVFSYEQYF
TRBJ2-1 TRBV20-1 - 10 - TGCAGTGCTAGACTCGGGGAGCAGTTCTTC CSARLGEQFF
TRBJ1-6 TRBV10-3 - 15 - TGTGCCATCAGTGAGTTGGGATCCGGGAATTCACCCCTCCACTTT CAISELGSGNSPLHF
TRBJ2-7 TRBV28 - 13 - TGTGCCAGCAGGGGCGAAAGCTCCTACGAGCAGTACTTC CASRGESSYEQYF
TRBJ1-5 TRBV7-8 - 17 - TGTGCCAGCAGCTTAGATAATATGGTGGGAGGCAATCAGCCCCAGCATTTT CASSLDNMVGGNQPQHF
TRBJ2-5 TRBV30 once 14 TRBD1 TGTGCCTGGAATACTTGGACAGGGGGCGAGACCCAGTACTTC CAWNTWTGGETQYF
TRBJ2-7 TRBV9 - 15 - TGTGCCAGCAGCGTAGCGGTAGCGCCAGCCTACGAGCAGTACTTC CASSVAVAPAYEQYF
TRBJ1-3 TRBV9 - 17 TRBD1 TGTGCCAGCAGCTCCCACTCGGACAGGGGATCTGGAAACACCATATATTTT CASSSHSDRGSGNTIYF
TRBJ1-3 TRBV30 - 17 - TGTGCCTGGAGTTCGTCGCGGACAGTGCCATCGGGAAACACCATATATTTT CAWSSSRTVPSGNTIYF
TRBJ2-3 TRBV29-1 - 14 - TGCAGCGCCAGAAAGCAGCTGAGCACAGATACGCAGTATTTT CSARKQLSTDTQYF